This T cell receptor (beta chain) originates from a study of T cell responses to AZD1222 COVID-19 vaccine. CDR1 and CDR2 (germline): LNHNV, YYDKDF (reference sequence). The length of the CDR3 is 12 residues. Trimming cost V 0 bases and J 6 bases, with 4 bases left between them. TCRdb keeps only in-frame clones here, not all; method: immunoSEQ multiplex PCR. The sample lists 90,000 to 150,000 clones, roughly 88% occurring once. Sequences were derived from peripheral blood, sampled on day 0 of AZD1222 vaccination. This TCR was sampled from an adult in good health. This chain connects TRBV15 to TRBJ2-3; D call uncertain. CDR3 nucleotides: TGTGCCACCAGCAGAGACAGGGATACGCAGTATTTT. As protein: CATSRDRDTQYF.